Sequencing of this T cell receptor (beta chain) was carried out in a study of T cell changes during pregnancy in multiple sclerosis. Trimming pared 3 bases from V and 0 bases from J, leaving 11 bases between. The CDR3 has 16 amino acids. The germline CDR1 and CDR2 sequences are LNHDA and SQIVND (reference sequence). Produced via immunoSEQ multiplex PCR; TCRdb's table is partial and in-frame only. This table has roughly 40,000 clones, over 80% appearing once. The chain employs TRBV19 and TRBJ2-2; D is unclear. This material consisted of CD4+ T cells from peripheral blood mononuclear cells, taken before pregnancy. The clonotype comes from a female donor with multiple sclerosis, enrolled in a pregnancy study. Here the CDR3 reads CASSMFAHTNTGELFF. CDR3 nucleotide sequence: TGTGCCAGTAGTATGTTTGCTCACACGAACACCGGGGAGCTGTTTTTT.